This T cell receptor (beta chain) was recorded in a study of blood T cell repertoires in COVID-19. Background on the study: T cells, B-cell-depleted T cells, or PBMCs supplied cDNA or gDNA.

Measured with immunoSEQ multiplex PCR; TCRdb has only the in-frame clones, and not every one. The sample shows some 48,000 clones, 89% of them seen only once. Germline V lookup: CDR1 SGHVS, CDR2 FQNEAQ. Losses at the gene ends were 5 bases for V and 6 bases for J; bases not matched to a gene: 8. The CDR3 loop spans 16 amino acids. The material sequenced was peripheral blood. The chain combines TRBV7-8 with TRBJ1-5; 12 positions match TRBD1. This clonotype was sampled from a human donor in a cohort sampled during active COVID-19. CDR3 amino acids: CASSRGQGALGQPQHF. The CDR3 DNA sequence: TGTGCCAGCAGCCGGGGACAGGGGGCGCTCGGTCAGCCCCAGCATTTT.